These T cell receptor beta chains were read from a single sample in a study of shared clonotypes between healthy human individuals. Libraries were prepared by immunoSEQ multiplex PCR; TCRdb keeps only in-frame clonotypes and omits some of them. This sample has about 510,000 clones, with roughly 78% found just once. Input material: PBMCs. Source of these receptors: a woman aged 40-49 years in good health. Some clones in this sample may be carry-over from other donors' samples. The CDR3 runs from the conserved cysteine through the conserved F or W. Fields, in order: V gene, CDR3 length, clone size, D gene, J gene, CDR3 DNA, CDR3 protein. The D gene is left open where the match is weak. Rows may omit the clone size; those that give it use once, few, many or a size class.

v_gene: TRBV7-2
len: 15
abundance: NA
d_gene: TRBD2
j_gene: TRBJ2-3
CDR3nt: TGTGCCAGCACCCGGACTAGCGGGAGTGGTGATACGCAGTATTTT
CDR3aa: CASTRTSGSGDTQYF

v_gene: TRBV7-2
len: 14
abundance: NA
d_gene: NA
j_gene: TRBJ2-5
CDR3nt: TGTGCCAGCAGCTTAGGGGGGCATTTGAAGACCCAGTACTTC
CDR3aa: CASSLGGHLKTQYF

v_gene: TRBV5-6
len: 16
abundance: NA
d_gene: TRBD2
j_gene: TRBJ2-3
CDR3nt: TGTGCCAGCAGCTTGGCGGTTGGACTAGTACCAGATACGCAGTATTTT
CDR3aa: CASSLAVGLVPDTQYF

v_gene: TRBV7-3
len: 13
abundance: NA
d_gene: NA
j_gene: TRBJ2-1
CDR3nt: TGTGCCAGCAGCCTAGGGAGCGGCAATGAGCAGTTCTTC
CDR3aa: CASSLGSGNEQFF

v_gene: TRBV14
len: 15
abundance: NA
d_gene: NA
j_gene: TRBJ1-5
CDR3nt: TGTGCCAGCAGCCAAGCCCTACGGGGCAATCAGCCCCAGCATTTT
CDR3aa: CASSQALRGNQPQHF

v_gene: TRBV11-2
len: 17
abundance: NA
d_gene: NA
j_gene: TRBJ1-1
CDR3nt: TGTGCCAGCAGACTTCCGAATTGGACAGTGAAAGACACTGAAGCTTTCTTT
CDR3aa: CASRLPNWTVKDTEAFF

v_gene: TRBV18
len: 15
abundance: NA
d_gene: TRBD2
j_gene: TRBJ2-7
CDR3nt: TGTGCCAGCTCACCCCCGGGACTAGCGTCCTTGGAGCAGTACTTC
CDR3aa: CASSPPGLASLEQYF

v_gene: TRBV18
len: 14
abundance: once
d_gene: TRBD2
j_gene: TRBJ2-1
CDR3nt: TGTGCCAGCTCACCCGGACTAGCCTACAATGAGCAGTTCTTC
CDR3aa: CASSPGLAYNEQFF

v_gene: TRBV6-5
len: 14
abundance: NA
d_gene: NA
j_gene: TRBJ2-2
CDR3nt: TGTGCCAGCAGTCGCCAAACGGGGACCGGGGAGCTGTTTTTT
CDR3aa: CASSRQTGTGELFF

v_gene: TRBV11-1
len: 17
abundance: NA
d_gene: NA
j_gene: TRBJ2-3
CDR3nt: TGTGCCAGCAGCTTAGCGAGTCTAGGACTCCCCACAGATACGCAGTATTTT
CDR3aa: CASSLASLGLPTDTQYF

v_gene: TRBV5-4
len: 16
abundance: NA
d_gene: NA
j_gene: TRBJ2-4
CDR3nt: TGTGCCAGCAGCTTGGGAGGGGAATGGGGCAAAAACATTCAGTACTTC
CDR3aa: CASSLGGEWGKNIQYF

v_gene: TRBV11-1
len: 16
abundance: NA
d_gene: NA
j_gene: TRBJ2-1
CDR3nt: TGTGCCAGCAGCGTAACCGGGACAAACTCCTACAATGAGCAGTTCTTC
CDR3aa: CASSVTGTNSYNEQFF

v_gene: TRBV19
len: 15
abundance: NA
d_gene: TRBD2
j_gene: TRBJ2-1
CDR3nt: TGTGCCAGTAGTATATGGACTAGCGGTGGGAATGAGCAGTTCTTC
CDR3aa: CASSIWTSGGNEQFF

v_gene: TRBV28
len: 14
abundance: NA
d_gene: NA
j_gene: TRBJ2-3
CDR3nt: TGTGCCAGCAGTCCAGGCTTTAGCACAGATACGCAGTATTTT
CDR3aa: CASSPGFSTDTQYF

v_gene: TRBV7-2
len: 18
abundance: NA
d_gene: TRBD1
j_gene: TRBJ2-3
CDR3nt: TGTGCCAGCAGCTTAGTGGTCAGTCGGACAGGGGGAACAGATACGCAGTATTTT
CDR3aa: CASSLVVSRTGGTDTQYF